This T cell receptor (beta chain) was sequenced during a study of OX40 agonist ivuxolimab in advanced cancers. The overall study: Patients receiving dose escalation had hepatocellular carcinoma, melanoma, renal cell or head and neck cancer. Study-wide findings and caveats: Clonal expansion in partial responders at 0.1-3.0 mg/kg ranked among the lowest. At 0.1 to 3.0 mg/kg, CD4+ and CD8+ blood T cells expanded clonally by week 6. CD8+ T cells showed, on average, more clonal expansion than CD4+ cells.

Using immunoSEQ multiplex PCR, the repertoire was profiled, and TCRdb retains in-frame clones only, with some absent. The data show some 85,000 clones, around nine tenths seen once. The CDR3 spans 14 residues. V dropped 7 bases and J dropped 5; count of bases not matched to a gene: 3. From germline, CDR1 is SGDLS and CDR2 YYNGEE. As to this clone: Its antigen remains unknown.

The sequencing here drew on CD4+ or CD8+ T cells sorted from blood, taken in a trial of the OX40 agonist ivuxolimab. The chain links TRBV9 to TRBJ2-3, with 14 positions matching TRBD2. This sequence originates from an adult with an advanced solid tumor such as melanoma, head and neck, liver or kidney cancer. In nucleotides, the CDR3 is TGTGCCAGCGGGACTAGCGGGAGCGGAGATACGCAGTATTTT. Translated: CASGTSGSGDTQYF.